This paragraph covers one T cell receptor beta chain sequence. Its antigen is not known. The data stem from a study of identical twins. Healthy Caucasians provided all donations. Findings of the study overall: The study found excess low generation probability among twin-shared out-of-frame alpha sequences. Carriage of fewer insertions was seen in abundant cord blood beta clonotypes, whereas memory repertoires showed none.

With template switching, a universal primer site was added, and the cDNA carried unique molecular identifiers. TCRdb reanalysed the 5' RACE reads using MiXCR and keeps one entry per CDR3 protein. This table has 410,000 or so distinct CDR3 sequences, approximately 17% appearing once. CDR1 is SGHVS, CDR2 FNYEAQ, per germline. J gave up 2 bases and V 1 base, and 8 bases lay outside the gene matches. This CDR3 is 17 amino acids long. V is TRBV7-6 and J is TRBJ1-2; TRBD1 aligns across 9 bases. This clonotype was obtained from a man aged 45-65 years in good health. The sample comprised naive T cells sorted from blood. The CDR3 DNA is TGTGCCAGCAGCTTAGTGCACGGGACAGGGCCCAACTATGGCTACACCTTC. Amino acid sequence: CASSLVHGTGPNYGYTF.